The rows below give T cell receptor beta chains drawn from one sample of a study of early T cells in non-severe SARS-CoV-2 infection. MiXCR was run by TCRdb on the 5' RACE reads, yielding one entry per CDR3 protein. The sample lists 70,000 to 90,000 distinct CDR3 sequences; 8% to 13% were seen once. This material consisted of whole blood, taken at baseline. Receptors were obtained from an adult who was a healthcare worker with PCR-confirmed SARS-CoV-2 infection or an uninfected control (not recorded which). The CDR3 runs from the conserved cysteine through the conserved F or W. The D gene is left open where the match is weak. Size values are once, few and many counts, or a class for expanded clones, and some rows have none.

v_call: TRBV7-9; j_call: TRBJ2-1; clone_size: NA; d_call: NA; cdr3_aa: CASSASSYNEQFF; cdr3_nt: TGTGCCAGCAGCGCCAGTTCCTACAATGAGCAGTTCTTC
v_call: TRBV4-1; j_call: TRBJ2-7; clone_size: NA; d_call: TRBD1; cdr3_aa: CASSQDVTGTYEQYF; cdr3_nt: TGCGCCAGCAGCCAAGATGTGACAGGGACCTACGAGCAGTACTTC
v_call: TRBV11-2; j_call: TRBJ1-1; clone_size: NA; d_call: NA; cdr3_aa: CASSLKGANTEAFF; cdr3_nt: TGTGCCAGCAGCTTAAAAGGGGCGAACACTGAAGCTTTCTTT
v_call: TRBV2; j_call: TRBJ2-7; clone_size: many; d_call: NA; cdr3_aa: CASSEAAEQYF; cdr3_nt: TGTGCCAGCAGTGAAGCCGCCGAGCAGTACTTC
v_call: TRBV6-2/TRBV6-3; j_call: TRBJ2-2; clone_size: NA; d_call: NA; cdr3_aa: CASSKLEAGELFF; cdr3_nt: TGTGCCAGCAGTAAGCTAGAGGCCGGGGAGCTGTTTTTT
v_call: TRBV19; j_call: TRBJ2-2; clone_size: many; d_call: TRBD1; cdr3_aa: CASSMVTGGRAGELFF; cdr3_nt: TGTGCCAGTAGTATGGTCACAGGGGGCAGGGCCGGGGAGCTGTTTTTT
v_call: TRBV29-1; j_call: TRBJ1-2; clone_size: NA; d_call: NA; cdr3_aa: CSAPAGGFYGYTF; cdr3_nt: TGCAGCGCCCCGGCGGGCGGCTTCTATGGCTACACCTTC
v_call: TRBV7-9; j_call: TRBJ2-7; clone_size: many; d_call: TRBD1; cdr3_aa: CASSSKQGLAYEQYF; cdr3_nt: TGTGCCAGCAGCTCGAAACAGGGGTTGGCCTACGAGCAGTACTTC
v_call: TRBV10-3; j_call: TRBJ1-2; clone_size: NA; d_call: NA; cdr3_aa: CAISGQIYGYTF; cdr3_nt: TGTGCCATCAGTGGACAGATCTATGGCTACACCTTC
v_call: TRBV18; j_call: TRBJ1-1; clone_size: many; d_call: NA; cdr3_aa: CASSPPQGWTEAFF; cdr3_nt: TGTGCCAGCTCACCTCCCCAGGGGTGGACTGAAGCTTTCTTT
v_call: TRBV20-1; j_call: TRBJ2-1; clone_size: NA; d_call: NA; cdr3_aa: CSARGAAPIKEQFF; cdr3_nt: TGCAGTGCTAGGGGGGCAGCCCCTATCAAAGAACAGTTCTTC
v_call: TRBV18; j_call: TRBJ1-4; clone_size: NA; d_call: TRBD1; cdr3_aa: CASSPRQGDEKLFF; cdr3_nt: TGTGCCAGCTCACCACGGCAGGGGGATGAAAAACTGTTTTTT
v_call: TRBV12-3/TRBV12-4; j_call: TRBJ1-1; clone_size: NA; d_call: NA; cdr3_aa: CASSPRQSTEAFF; cdr3_nt: TGTGCCAGCAGTCCCCGACAGAGCACTGAAGCTTTCTTT
v_call: TRBV21-1; j_call: TRBJ1-2; clone_size: NA; d_call: NA; cdr3_aa: CASSKDPLAPMKFYGYTF; cdr3_nt: TGTGCCAGCAGCAAAGACCCGTTGGCTCCGATGAAGTTCTATGGCTACACCTTC
v_call: TRBV28; j_call: TRBJ1-1; clone_size: many; d_call: NA; cdr3_aa: CASRVRGQMNTEAFF; cdr3_nt: TGTGCCAGCAGAGTTCGGGGGCAGATGAACACTGAAGCTTTCTTT
v_call: TRBV7-9; j_call: TRBJ1-2; clone_size: NA; d_call: NA; cdr3_aa: CASNMDRDYGYTF; cdr3_nt: TGTGCCAGCAACATGGACAGAGACTATGGCTACACCTTC
v_call: TRBV7-2; j_call: TRBJ2-2; clone_size: many; d_call: NA; cdr3_aa: CASSRTVNTGELFF; cdr3_nt: TGTGCCAGCAGTAGGACGGTGAACACCGGGGAGCTGTTTTTT
v_call: TRBV5-1; j_call: TRBJ2-3; clone_size: NA; d_call: NA; cdr3_aa: CASRRGIGVTTDTQYF; cdr3_nt: TGCGCCAGCAGGAGGGGAATAGGAGTGACGACAGATACGCAGTATTTT
v_call: TRBV5-4; j_call: TRBJ2-2; clone_size: few; d_call: TRBD2; cdr3_aa: CASSPKREGPTGELFF; cdr3_nt: TGTGCCAGCAGCCCGAAGCGGGAGGGCCCCACCGGGGAGCTGTTTTTT
v_call: TRBV5-1; j_call: TRBJ2-7; clone_size: few; d_call: TRBD1; cdr3_aa: CASSLGQGLDEQYF; cdr3_nt: TGCGCCAGCAGCTTGGGACAGGGTCTTGACGAGCAGTACTTC
v_call: TRBV6-6; j_call: TRBJ2-3; clone_size: few; d_call: NA; cdr3_aa: CASRGPFPDTQYF; cdr3_nt: TGTGCCAGCAGAGGTCCGTTCCCAGATACGCAGTATTTT
v_call: TRBV4-1; j_call: TRBJ2-1; clone_size: many; d_call: NA; cdr3_aa: CASSQEWGDSSYNEQFF; cdr3_nt: TGCGCCAGCAGCCAAGAATGGGGGGACTCCTCCTACAATGAGCAGTTCTTC
v_call: TRBV4-2; j_call: TRBJ2-1; clone_size: many; d_call: TRBD2; cdr3_aa: CASSQGYLAGGLSSYNEQFF; cdr3_nt: TGTGCCAGCAGCCAAGGTTATCTAGCGGGAGGCCTTAGCTCCTACAATGAGCAGTTCTTC